These T cell receptor beta chains were read from a single sample in a study of blood T cell repertoires in COVID-19. Sequencing was performed with immunoSEQ multiplex PCR; in TCRdb, only in-frame clones are kept and a portion is missing. The sample lists about 200,000 clones, 75% to 95% seen once, with 0.45% to 0.65% in the top ten. The sequencing input was peripheral blood. The origin of the receptors is a man aged 45-65 years with acute or convalescent COVID-19. Both conserved end residues are part of each CDR3. D genes are given only for firm matches. Only some rows state a clone size, as once, few, many or a class for expanded clones.

CDR3nt: TGTGCCAGCAGTTTTTTAGAGATCATTCGCAGGGATTCACCCCTCCACTTT
CDR3aa: CASSFLEIIRRDSPLHF
abundance: .
j_gene: TRBJ1-6
d_gene: .
v_gene: TRBV28

CDR3nt: TGTGCCAGCAGCCACCCCCCGGGACTAGCGGGGGGGCAAGAGACCCAGTACTTC
CDR3aa: CASSHPPGLAGGQETQYF
abundance: .
j_gene: TRBJ2-5
d_gene: TRBD2
v_gene: TRBV6-4

CDR3nt: TGCGCCAGCAGCTTGGGGGAGGGAGAGACCCAGTACTTC
CDR3aa: CASSLGEGETQYF
abundance: .
j_gene: TRBJ2-5
d_gene: TRBD2
v_gene: TRBV5-1

CDR3nt: TGTGCCAGCAGTTTACTCCGACTAGCGGGAGAGACCCAGTACTTC
CDR3aa: CASSLLRLAGETQYF
abundance: few
j_gene: TRBJ2-5
d_gene: TRBD2
v_gene: TRBV28

CDR3nt: TGTGCCAGCAGCGGGTTACGCAATCAGCCCCAGCATTTT
CDR3aa: CASSGLRNQPQHF
abundance: .
j_gene: TRBJ1-5
d_gene: .
v_gene: TRBV2

CDR3nt: TGTGCCAGCAGAAAAGGGGGTGTTCTTGACGAGCAGTACTTC
CDR3aa: CASRKGGVLDEQYF
abundance: .
j_gene: TRBJ2-7
d_gene: .
v_gene: TRBV27

CDR3nt: TGCGCCAGCAGCCACGGGGCAGGGGGTTCACCCCTCCACTTT
CDR3aa: CASSHGAGGSPLHF
abundance: .
j_gene: TRBJ1-6
d_gene: TRBD1
v_gene: TRBV4-1

CDR3nt: TGTGCCAGCAGAGTAACGGGGGGCGCGGATGAAGCTTTCTTT
CDR3aa: CASRVTGGADEAFF
abundance: .
j_gene: TRBJ1-1
d_gene: .
v_gene: TRBV6-5

CDR3nt: TGTGCCAGCAGCTTAAGGGCTAGCGGAACCACCACCGGGGAGCTGTTTTTT
CDR3aa: CASSLRASGTTTGELFF
abundance: .
j_gene: TRBJ2-2
d_gene: TRBD2
v_gene: TRBV7-3

CDR3nt: TGTGCCAGCAGCCCCGTAGCGGGGAGCACAGATACGCAGTATTTT
CDR3aa: CASSPVAGSTDTQYF
abundance: once
j_gene: TRBJ2-3
d_gene: TRBD2
v_gene: TRBV7-3

CDR3nt: TGTGCCAGCTCAACAAGCGGGAGAGGGCACGAGCAGTACTTC
CDR3aa: CASSTSGRGHEQYF
abundance: .
j_gene: TRBJ2-7
d_gene: TRBD2
v_gene: TRBV18

CDR3nt: TGTGCCAGCAGCCTAAGGAGGGGGCTTAATGAAAAACTGTTTTTT
CDR3aa: CASSLRRGLNEKLFF
abundance: .
j_gene: TRBJ1-4
d_gene: TRBD1
v_gene: TRBV5-6

CDR3nt: TGTGCCAGCAGTTTGGCAGGGGTTGAAAAACTGTTTTTT
CDR3aa: CASSLAGVEKLFF
abundance: .
j_gene: TRBJ1-4
d_gene: .
v_gene: TRBV28

CDR3nt: TGTGCCACCAGTGTGGGCGGGACTACCGTGCAGTACTTC
CDR3aa: CATSVGGTTVQYF
abundance: .
j_gene: TRBJ2-7
d_gene: TRBD2
v_gene: TRBV24-1

CDR3nt: TGTGCCAGCAGTTCCCCCTCTGGGGCGGGACTAGCGGGCGAGCAGTACTTC
CDR3aa: CASSSPSGAGLAGEQYF
abundance: .
j_gene: TRBJ2-7
d_gene: TRBD2
v_gene: TRBV28

CDR3nt: TGTGCCAGCAGCGTAGCTGGGCAGGGGTCGAGTGAAGCTTTCTTT
CDR3aa: CASSVAGQGSSEAFF
abundance: .
j_gene: TRBJ1-1
d_gene: .
v_gene: TRBV9

CDR3nt: TGTGCCAGCAGAAGATTAGGGACAGGCAATCAGCCCCAGCATTTT
CDR3aa: CASRRLGTGNQPQHF
abundance: few
j_gene: TRBJ1-5
d_gene: TRBD1
v_gene: TRBV6-5

CDR3nt: TGTGCCAGCAGTTACTCTCCCGAGGACTATGGCTACACCTTC
CDR3aa: CASSYSPEDYGYTF
abundance: .
j_gene: TRBJ1-2
d_gene: .
v_gene: TRBV6-5

CDR3nt: TGTGCCAGCAGTTTTAGCAATTCACCCCTCCACTTT
CDR3aa: CASSFSNSPLHF
abundance: .
j_gene: TRBJ1-6
d_gene: .
v_gene: TRBV28

CDR3nt: TGCGCCAGCAGCCAGGGACAGCAATACAATGAGCAGTTCTTC
CDR3aa: CASSQGQQYNEQFF
abundance: .
j_gene: TRBJ2-1
d_gene: TRBD1
v_gene: TRBV5-1

CDR3nt: TGTGCCAGCAGTCCCGGGACTAGCGGAGGAGGAGGTGGGTTCTTC
CDR3aa: CASSPGTSGGGGGFF
abundance: .
j_gene: TRBJ2-1
d_gene: TRBD2
v_gene: TRBV27

CDR3nt: TGTGCCACGGGTGACTATAATTCACCCCTCCACTTT
CDR3aa: CATGDYNSPLHF
abundance: .
j_gene: TRBJ1-6
d_gene: .
v_gene: TRBV30

CDR3nt: TGTGCCACCTCGAGCGGGAGCGCAGATACGCAGTATTTT
CDR3aa: CATSSGSADTQYF
abundance: .
j_gene: TRBJ2-3
d_gene: TRBD2
v_gene: TRBV3-1/TRBV3-2

CDR3nt: TGTGCCAGCAGCCATACAGGGTCCGGGGAGCTGTTTTTT
CDR3aa: CASSHTGSGELFF
abundance: .
j_gene: TRBJ2-2
d_gene: .
v_gene: TRBV5-4

CDR3nt: TGTGCCAGCAGCCTACAGGGGATCCCCTACAATGAGCAGTTCTTC
CDR3aa: CASSLQGIPYNEQFF
abundance: .
j_gene: TRBJ2-1
d_gene: TRBD1
v_gene: TRBV7-2

CDR3nt: TGTGCCAGCAGCTTCAGCGGGAGTTTCGACGAGCAGTACTTC
CDR3aa: CASSFSGSFDEQYF
abundance: .
j_gene: TRBJ2-7
d_gene: TRBD2
v_gene: TRBV7-2

CDR3nt: TGTGCCAGCAGCTCTATAGATAATTCACCCCTCCACTTT
CDR3aa: CASSSIDNSPLHF
abundance: .
j_gene: TRBJ1-6
d_gene: .
v_gene: TRBV5-6

CDR3nt: TGTGCCAGCAGCTCTTCAGGACAGCCCTACGAGCAGTACTTC
CDR3aa: CASSSSGQPYEQYF
abundance: .
j_gene: TRBJ2-7
d_gene: .
v_gene: TRBV7-8

CDR3nt: TGTGCCAGCAGCACAACAGGGGCCATGAGTGGAAATTCACCCCTCCACTTT
CDR3aa: CASSTTGAMSGNSPLHF
abundance: .
j_gene: TRBJ1-6
d_gene: TRBD1
v_gene: TRBV7-9

CDR3nt: TGTGCCAGCAGTCTTCAGGGGAGCAATCAGCCCCAGCATTTT
CDR3aa: CASSLQGSNQPQHF
abundance: .
j_gene: TRBJ1-5
d_gene: .
v_gene: TRBV6-5

CDR3nt: TGTGCCAGCAGCTTAGCTGAGGCTGTGACTAGCGGGAGATATACGCAGTATTTT
CDR3aa: CASSLAEAVTSGRYTQYF
abundance: .
j_gene: TRBJ2-3
d_gene: TRBD2
v_gene: TRBV7-8

CDR3nt: TGCGCCAGCAGCCAAGGCGGTTACTCCTACAATGAGCAGTTCTTC
CDR3aa: CASSQGGYSYNEQFF
abundance: .
j_gene: TRBJ2-1
d_gene: .
v_gene: TRBV4-1

CDR3nt: TGTGCCATCAGTGAGTCGGACAGGGGATACAACTATGGCTACACCTTC
CDR3aa: CAISESDRGYNYGYTF
abundance: .
j_gene: TRBJ1-2
d_gene: TRBD1
v_gene: TRBV10-3